This T cell receptor beta chain was sequenced in a study of regulatory T cells in long-lasting Graves disease. Regarding the study as a whole: Under persistent disease, TRBV28, TRBJ1-2 and TRBJ2-5 were used preferentially.

Time point reported: newly diagnosed GD, antithyroid drugs for less than 3 months. With RNA extracted from PBMCs as input, the TCR library was made. This clonotype was detected many times. Its antigen is still unknown. Germline CDR1 reads MNHNS; CDR2 reads SASEGT. The CDR3 length is 14 residues. The ends were cut back, 8 bases at V and 0 bases at J, with 14 bases in the middle. Combining iRepertoire HTBI primers with Arm-PCR of CDR3 regions, the authors built TCR beta libraries. In TCRdb, the multiplex PCR reads were re-called with MiXCR into one record per CDR3 protein. The sample yields fewer than 650,000 distinct CDR3 sequences, about 16% seen once. The same specimen was also included in a second study, on T cells in Graves' hyperthyroidism and ophthalmopathy. As that report states: Diagnostic assessment was based on clinical symptoms, serum thyroxine and TRAb, thyroid ultrasound and orbital computed tomography. Researchers ran a first-round RT-PCR on the TCR CDR3 using the HTBI primer set. A model using 13 V-J features told ophthalmopathy apart from stable hyperthyroidism.

This clonotype was obtained from a man younger than 35 with Graves disease. V is TRBV6-1 and J is TRBJ2-7; D possibly corresponds to TRBD1 (8 bases). This sample comprised peripheral blood mononuclear cells (PBMCs), obtained at new diagnosis, from a patient treated with antithyroid drugs. This CDR3 reads CASSGGGSSYEQYF. Here the CDR3 DNA reads TGTGCCAGCTCAGGGGGCGGGAGCTCCTACGAGCAGTACTTC.